This passage covers 14 T cell receptor beta chains from one sample sequenced in a study of blood T cell repertoires in COVID-19. Libraries were prepared by immunoSEQ multiplex PCR; TCRdb keeps only in-frame clonotypes and omits some of them. The sample gives approximately 240,000 clones, around 80% of which show up once; more than 5% is in the top ten. What was sequenced was peripheral blood. The receptors derive from a human donor in a cohort sampled during active COVID-19.

The rearrangement uses TRBV30 and TRBJ1-2; D is undetermined. Between the trimmed V and J ends, which lost 3 bases and 5 bases, there was a span of 16 bases. Germline V lookup: CDR1 GTSNPN, CDR2 SVGIG (reference sequence). This CDR3 comprises 14 residues. The DNA of the CDR3 is TGTGCCTGGAGCAAGAAACAGTATTCATATGGCTACACCTTC. It codes for CAWSKKQYSYGYTF.

The rearrangement uses TRBV27 and TRBJ2-5, with D possibly being TRBD1 (6 bases). This CDR3 has 12 residues. The V and J ends lost 3 bases and 7 bases respectively, with 9 bases between them. Germline V gene lookup returns CDR1 MNHEY and CDR2 SMNVEV (reference sequence). The chain's CDR3 is CASSLDRRTQYF. The CDR3 bases are TGTGCCAGCAGTTTGGACAGAAGGACCCAGTACTTC.

The chain employs TRBV7-9 and TRBJ1-6; D gene unclear. Per germline, CDR1 SEHNR and CDR2 FQNEAQ (reference sequence). Trimming left V 0 bases short and J 7 bases short, with 7 bases between. The CDR3 consists of 14 residues. The CDR3 loop reads CASSLARQNSPLHF. CDR3 bases: TGTGCCAGCAGCTTAGCGCGACAAAATTCACCCCTCCACTTT.

V gene TRBV3-1 (or the pseudogene TRBV3-2) combines with J gene TRBJ1-6; unclear D gene. The germline V gene has CDR1 LGHDT and CDR2 YNNKEL (reference sequence). The CDR3 extends over 15 amino acids. V lost 1 base and J lost 7, with 11 bases in between. CDR3 DNA sequence: TGTGCCAGCAGCCAAGTTCAGTCAGGAAATTCACCCCTCCACTTT. It specifies CASSQVQSGNSPLHF.

The chain has TRBV5-5 and TRBJ2-3, with D perhaps matching TRBD2 (6 bases). CDR3 length equals 15 residues. The V end was cut by 2 bases, the J end by 3 bases, with 13 bases between. CDR1 and CDR2 from the germline V gene are SGHKS and YYEKEE (reference sequence). The CDR3 sequence is CASSFVTGRTDTQYF. In DNA form, the CDR3 reads TGTGCCAGCAGCTTCGTTACGGGGAGGACAGATACGCAGTATTTT.

The chain combines TRBV6-5 with TRBJ2-3; D remains ambiguous. The length of the CDR3 is 15 residues. Looked up from germline, CDR1 is MNHEY and CDR2 is SVGAGI. V lost 6 bases and J lost 0, with 13 bases in between. CDR3 DNA sequence: TGTGCCAGCAGCCTCTCCTATTCTAGCACAGATACGCAGTATTTT. Translating it yields CASSLSYSSTDTQYF.

The rearrangement joins TRBV24-1 to TRBJ2-3; 11 positions agree with TRBD1. The CDR3 spans 16 residues. The J segment lost 3 bases and the V segment lost 4 bases, leaving 5 bases of the junction unmatched. Germline V gives CDR1 KGHDR, CDR2 SFDVKD. CDR3 nucleotides: TGTGCCACCAGTGACTCCGGGACAGGGGGAACAGATACGCAGTATTTT. Protein sequence: CATSDSGTGGTDTQYF.

This clone showed up just a few times. V gene TRBV6-5 combines with J gene TRBJ1-6, with D possibly being TRBD1 (5 bases). CDR1 MNHEY and CDR2 SVGAGI come from the germline V gene. V gave up 0 bases and J gave up 13 bases, with 19 bases separating them. The CDR3 is 16 residues long. This chain's CDR3 is CASSYSGRVLGTPLHF. CDR3 nucleotides: TGTGCCAGCAGTTACTCCGGGAGGGTCCTAGGGACCCCCCTCCACTTT.

V is TRBV3-1 (or the pseudogene TRBV3-2) and J is TRBJ1-6, with D unclear. The CDR3 is made up of 17 amino acids. Germline V lookup: CDR1 LGHDT, CDR2 YNNKEL (reference sequence). The germline V and J ends were trimmed by 0 bases and 4 bases, with 13 bases remaining between them. CDR3 residues: CASSQDVKTGYNSPLHF. CDR3 DNA: TGTGCCAGCAGCCAAGATGTTAAGACGGGATATAATTCACCCCTCCACTTT.

This clone was observed a few times. CDR3: CASSPGGGEPYEQYF. The CDR3 nucleotides read TGTGCCAGTAGCCCAGGTGGGGGCGAACCCTACGAGCAGTACTTC. The V gene is TRBV19, the J gene TRBJ2-7, with D tentatively TRBD1 (6 bases). This CDR3 has 15 residues. Per germline, CDR1 LNHDA and CDR2 SQIVND (reference sequence). Trimming cost V 6 bases and J 2 bases, with 17 bases left between them.

The chain combines TRBV19 with TRBJ2-2; 10 nucleotides line up with TRBD1. V dropped 5 bases and J dropped 7; count of bases not matched to a gene: 10. There are 16 residues in the CDR3. Germline CDR1 LNHDA, CDR2 SQIVND (reference sequence). CDR3 region: CASSSRQGAMVGELFF. In DNA, the CDR3 is TGTGCCAGTAGTTCCCGACAGGGGGCGATGGTCGGGGAGCTGTTTTTT.

The V gene is TRBV12-5, the J gene TRBJ2-1; D ambiguous. The CDR3 is 16 residues long. V was trimmed by 6 bases and J by 7 bases, leaving 22 bases between them. Germline V CDR1 and CDR2: LGHNT, FRNRAP. The CDR3 coding sequence is TGTGCTAGTGGCCCCGGTGGCGTAGCTTTAGGTAATGAGCAGTTCTTC. Its protein product is CASGPGGVALGNEQFF.

The chain links TRBV7-9 to TRBJ2-2, with 9 bases aligning to TRBD2. The germline V gene encodes CDR1 SEHNR and CDR2 FQNEAQ (reference sequence). V lost 3 bases to trimming and J lost 7 bases; unmatched junction nucleotides: 9. This CDR3 is built from 16 residues. Written as DNA, the CDR3 is TGTGCCAGCAGCTTTCGCGGGGGGGCGCTGCACGGGGAGCTGTTTTTT. Its protein product is CASSFRGGALHGELFF.

The gene calls are TRBV2 and TRBJ1-6; 7 nucleotides agree with TRBD1. Germline V gene lookup returns CDR1 SNHLY and CDR2 FYNNEI. V was pared by 8 bases and J by 5 bases, with 3 bases of the junction left unmatched. The length of the CDR3 is 13 residues. The DNA for the CDR3 is TGTGCCAGCCGTACAGGGGATAATTCACCCCTCCACTTT. This encodes CASRTGDNSPLHF.